This TCR beta chain was recovered during a study of blood T cell repertoires in COVID-19. Study at large: Samples taken during acute and convalescent COVID-19 were collected in the United States, Italy and Spain.

The study drew participants aged about 18 to 89 years from fewer than 30 US areas. Within 2 weeks of study entry, exposed participants had contacted a PCR-confirmed or clinician-diagnosed COVID-19 case. The assay was immunoSEQ multiplex PCR, and TCRdb's table has in-frame clones only and misses some. The sample records approximately 150,000 clones, 75% to 90% being singletons. V gave up 8 bases and J gave up 5 bases, with 16 bases separating them. The CDR3 covers 12 residues. Germline assignment: CDR1 SQVTM and CDR2 ANQGSEA. The sequence came from a man between 65 and 85 years old who had been exposed to COVID-19. Sequences were obtained from PBMCs or T cells enriched from blood (not recorded which). The rearrangement links TRBV29-1 to TRBJ2-7, with TRBD1 as a possible D gene (6 bases). The CDR3 sequence is CSSRGYMDEQYF. The CDR3 nucleotides are TGCAGCTCAAGGGGGTATATGGACGAGCAGTACTTC.